This T cell receptor (beta chain) came from a study of cytotoxic CD8 clonotypes in ibrutinib-treated CLL. General study points: Clonality measured at baseline exceeded age-matched healthy donors, tracking circulating CD8+ T-cell counts.

TCRdb keeps only in-frame clones here, not all; method: immunoSEQ multiplex PCR. The data show tens of thousands of clones, approximately 48% seen once. This clone showed up just a few times. Its antigen is unknown. Approximately 1.9 micrograms of genomic DNA, which was extracted from cryopreserved PBMCs, served as the material used for the TCR beta libraries. This CDR3 spans 14 amino acids. V lost 6 bases, J lost 6 bases, and 15 bases lay in between. The V gene's germline CDR1 is MNHEY and CDR2 SVGAGI. This material consisted of PBMCs, taken before ibrutinib treatment. This rearrangement joins TRBV6-5 to TRBJ1-5; D gene uncertain. This receptor was taken from a human donor with chronic lymphocytic leukemia. CDR3 in amino acids: CASRDGPSSQPQHF. The CDR3 DNA reads TGTGCCAGCAGGGACGGACCCTCTAGTCAGCCCCAGCATTTT.